Shown below are 32 T cell receptor beta chains from a single sample sequenced in a study of blood T cells in healthy people across ages (dated by TCRdb to between 2014 and 2016). Library creation used 5' RACE. TCRdb records Illumina HiSeq 2500 as the sequencer. A second PCR of roughly 7 to 12 cycles was run with a J-beta primer mix and a sample-barcoded 5' primer. TCRdb itself trimmed the public reads at Q25 with fastp, ran MiXCR and retained productive beta chains. Every CDR3 protein is listed once, alongside the most common genes and DNA of its rows. The sample records some 1.5 million distinct CDR3 sequences, 28% of which are singletons. The ten largest account for 7.7% of the sample. The material sequenced was blood. All receptors come from a woman aged 25-40 years in good health.

The chain couples TRBV5-1 to TRBJ2-7; 8 bases match TRBD1. Trimming at V came to 0 bases and at J to 5 bases, leaving 10 bases not matched to a gene. This CDR3 region has 16 residues. Germline loops: CDR1 SGHRS, CDR2 YFSETQ. The CDR3 reads CASSLGARTGKNEQYF. CDR3 DNA: TGCGCCAGCAGCTTGGGTGCCAGGACAGGGAAAAACGAGCAGTACTTC.

To note about this clonotype: One junction end disagrees with the germline gene, perhaps due to a read error. For the CDR3, the DNA is TGTGCGAGCAGGACTTCATGGGGCTCAGATACGCAGTATTTT. Its translation is CASRTSWGSDTQYF. The gene calls are TRBV6-1 and TRBJ2-3; D may correspond to TRBD1 or TRBD2 (5 bases each). This CDR3 has 14 amino acids. From germline, CDR1 is MNHNS and CDR2 SASEGT.

The chain is built from TRBV20-1 and TRBJ2-7, with 12 bases identical to TRBD2. Per germline, CDR1 DFQATT and CDR2 SNEGSKA (reference sequence). The ends lost 3 bases at V and 3 bases at J; junction bases unmatched: 9. CDR3 size: 16 residues. CDR3 amino acids: CSASTASGGADYEQYF. CDR3 sequence (DNA): TGCAGTGCTAGTACGGCTAGCGGGGGGGCCGACTACGAGCAGTACTTC.

With respect to this clonotype: A single base separates this from a much larger clone, so it may be a read error. J is TRBJ2-1 and V is TRBV5-1, with TRBD2 matching 8 bases. Germline-derived CDR1 and CDR2 are SGHRS and YFSETQ. After removal of 0 bases from V and 4 bases from J, the junction contained 3 bases not matched to a gene. CDR3 length equals 15 residues. The CDR3 region has the DNA TGCGCCAGCAGCTTGGAAGCGGGGGATTACAATGAGCAGTTCTTC. Translated, it gives CASSLEAGDYNEQFF.

Note on this clonotype: A read error may be the cause here, since a much bigger clone is one base away. The genes are TRBV6-6 and TRBJ2-7, with 11 bases that match TRBD1. Germline-derived CDR1 and CDR2 are MNHNY and SVGAGI (reference sequence). The CDR3 loop spans 17 amino acids. CDR3 sequence: CAGSYAGQGATTYEQYF. The CDR3 DNA sequence: TGTGCCGGCAGTTACGCCGGACAGGGGGCAACTACCTACGAGCAGTACTTC.

This clonotype was seen a handful of times. J is TRBJ2-3 and V is TRBV6-5; possible D gene TRBD2, 5 bases. With 8 bases removed from V and 2 bases from J, the gap between germline ends came to 11 bases. This CDR3 has 13 residues. Germline V gives CDR1 MNHEY, CDR2 SVGAGI. The CDR3 is CASRGKLTDTQYF. DNA of the CDR3: TGTGCCAGCCGAGGGAAGCTCACAGATACGCAGTATTTT.

This clonotype was found once. It may be a read error: a sequence one base away is much more abundant. This chain links TRBV10-1 with TRBJ2-7, with D possibly being TRBD2 (5 bases). The CDR3 consists of 13 residues. V lost 1 base to trimming and J lost 3 bases, with 7 bases between them. In germline, CDR1 is WNHNN, CDR2 SYGVQD (reference sequence). This CDR3 is CASSEWRNYEQYF. The CDR3, as DNA: TGCGCCAGCAGTGAGTGGAGGAACTACGAGCAGTACTTC.

This clonotype has just a few counts. The rearrangement links TRBV3-1 to TRBJ2-1, with 8 bases fitting TRBD1. The CDR3 contains 13 residues. V shed 2 bases and J 9 bases; nucleotides not matched to a gene: 3. Looked up from germline, CDR1 is LGHDT and CDR2 is YNNKEL (reference sequence). The DNA of the CDR3 is TGTGCCAGCAGCCAACCCGACAGGGGTGAGCAGTTCTTC. Translated, it gives CASSQPDRGEQFF.

The chain joins TRBV7-2 to TRBJ2-1; weak D call: TRBD2 (5 bases). V was trimmed by 5 bases and J by 0 bases, leaving 17 bases between them. Germline loops: CDR1 SGHTA, CDR2 FQGNSA. CDR3 length equals 17 residues. This chain's CDR3 is CASSARGSAYSYNEQFF. Here the CDR3 DNA reads TGTGCCAGCAGCGCCCGGGGTAGCGCCTACTCCTACAATGAGCAGTTCTTC.

Concerning this clonotype itself: This may be a read error: a much more frequent sequence differs by one nucleotide. The V call is TRBV5-1, the J call TRBJ2-1; D might be TRBD1 (5 bases). Germline CDR1 is SGHRS and CDR2 is YFSETQ. Trimming cost V 4 bases and J 5 bases, with 10 bases left between them. CDR3 length: 13 residues. The CDR3 here is CASSTQDNNEQFF. The CDR3 nucleotides read TGCGCCAGCAGCACACAGGATAACAATGAGCAGTTCTTC.

This sequence joins TRBV7-6 and TRBJ2-5; 8 nucleotides match TRBD1. Trimming removed 7 bases from V and 5 bases from J; junction bases left unmatched: 6. Germline values: CDR1 SGHVS, CDR2 FNYEAQ. This CDR3 is built from 13 residues. The CDR3 region is CASKLTGGETQYF. CDR3 sequence (DNA): TGTGCCAGCAAGCTCACAGGGGGGGAGACCCAGTACTTC.

There are many counts of this clonotype. The chain recombines TRBV12-3 or TRBV12-4 with TRBJ2-7, with 7 nucleotides matching TRBD2. V was pared by 6 bases and J by 0 bases, with 8 bases of the junction left unmatched. This CDR3 comprises 15 residues. The CDR3 sequence is CASSPDGRSSYEQYF. The CDR3 DNA is TGTGCCAGCAGCCCGGACGGGAGGAGCTCCTACGAGCAGTACTTC.

As for this clonotype: A single base separates this from a much larger clone, so it may be a read error. The rearrangement links TRBV29-1 to TRBJ2-6; a weak D match, TRBD1 (5 bases). The CDR3 sequence is 15 residues long. CDR1 is SQVTM and CDR2 is ANQGSEA in the germline V gene. This CDR3 is CSVDNVESGANVRTF. The CDR3 nucleotides are TGCAGCGTTGATAACGTCGAGAGTGGGGCCAACGTCCGGACTTTC.

This clonotype was detected only a few times. The rearrangement uses TRBV7-2 and TRBJ2-1; no clear D gene. Germline V lookup: CDR1 SGHTA, CDR2 FQGNSA. The CDR3 runs to 15 residues. With 5 bases removed from V and 4 bases from J, the gap between germline ends came to 15 bases. The CDR3, as DNA: TGTGCCAGCAGCCACTCGGCAACCGAATACAATGAGCAGTTCTTC. It encodes CASSHSATEYNEQFF.

V is TRBV6-2 or TRBV6-3 and J is TRBJ2-7; unclear D gene. Germline V gene data show CDR1 as MNHEY and CDR2 as SVGEGT. This CDR3 spans 15 amino acids. V was pared by 2 bases and J by 2 bases, with 13 bases between. The CDR3 bases are TGTGCCAGCAGTTACAGCGCCGCTGGGACCTACGAGCAGTACTTC. It codes for CASSYSAAGTYEQYF.

Here the CDR3 DNA reads TGTGCCATCAGTTTAAAGCCTCCGACAACTAATGAAAAACTGTTTTTT. It codes for CAISLKPPTTNEKLFF. This sequence joins TRBV10-3 and TRBJ1-4; D is unclear. Trimming pared 5 bases from V and 0 bases from J, leaving 13 bases between. The CDR3 is 16 residues long. CDR1 is ENHRY, CDR2 SYGVKD, per germline.

The V call is TRBV4-2, the J call TRBJ2-1; D is uncertain. Germline lookup yields CDR1 LGHNA and CDR2 YNFKEQ. V was pared by 1 base and J by 4 bases, with 17 bases between. The CDR3 consists of 17 residues. CDR3: CASSQAPALLRYNEQFF. The CDR3 nucleotides read TGTGCCAGCAGCCAAGCCCCGGCCCTGCTTAGGTACAATGAGCAGTTCTTC.

The chain is built from TRBV7-2 and TRBJ2-1, with 9 bases aligning to TRBD2. The CDR3 runs to 20 residues. Looked up from germline, CDR1 is SGHTA and CDR2 is FQGNSA. V lost 2 bases to trimming and J lost 5 bases; unmatched junction nucleotides: 19. The CDR3 sequence: CASSLNPLESGRYIDNEQFF. The CDR3 bases are TGTGCCAGCAGCTTAAACCCGTTAGAGAGCGGGAGGTACATTGACAATGAGCAGTTCTTC.

Comment on this clonotype: Germline is not matched at one junction end, which may reflect a read error. The V call is TRBV7-2, the J call TRBJ2-7; 11 bases line up with TRBD2. Looked up from germline, CDR1 is SGHTA and CDR2 is FQGNSA. This CDR3 is 15 amino acids long. CDR3 bases: TGTGTCAGCAGCTCCACCGGGACTAGCGGCTACGAGCAGTACTTC. It yields the protein CVSSSTGTSGYEQYF.

This clonotype was picked up a small number of times. V gene TRBV15 combines with J gene TRBJ2-5; possibly TRBD2 for D (6 bases). The V end was cut by 4 bases, the J end by 3 bases, with 15 bases between. CDR3 length: 15 residues. Germline loops: CDR1 LNHNV, CDR2 YYDKDF (reference sequence). CDR3 DNA: TGTGCCACCAGCACCGAGCCCCCGGGGGAAGAGACCCAGTACTTC. Protein sequence: CATSTEPPGEETQYF.

In its sample, this clonotype was seen many times. The rearrangement joins TRBV28 to TRBJ2-5; 9 bases agree with TRBD1. Looked up from germline, CDR1 is MDHEN and CDR2 is SYDVKM. Germline trimming cut 6 bases from V and 5 bases from J; bases unmatched to any gene: 10. The CDR3 has 15 residues. DNA for the CDR3: TGTGCCAGCAGATTCTCTAACAGGGGGCGGGAGACCCAGTACTTC. Encoded protein: CASRFSNRGRETQYF.

V and J are TRBV20-1 and TRBJ1-5, with 7 bases that match TRBD1. Germline V lookup: CDR1 DFQATT, CDR2 SNEGSKA (reference sequence). The CDR3 is 12 residues long. The V and J ends lost 5 bases and 7 bases, in that order; junction bases with no gene match: 5. The CDR3 DNA is TGCAGTGCTTGGACAGGAGGACAGCCCCAGCATTTT. Translation: CSAWTGGQPQHF.

V is TRBV20-1 and J is TRBJ2-1; D call uncertain. The CDR3 loop spans 13 amino acids. Germline V gene sequence: CDR1 DFQATT, CDR2 SNEGSKA (reference sequence). V was shortened by 6 bases and J by 0 bases, with 9 bases between the two germline ends. The CDR3 is CSAHLSSYNEQFF. CDR3 in DNA: TGCAGTGCCCACTTGAGCTCCTACAATGAGCAGTTCTTC.

The chain links TRBV20-1 to TRBJ2-7; D is undetermined. The CDR3 contains 11 residues. CDR1 and CDR2 (germline): DFQATT, SNEGSKA (reference sequence). CDR3 sequence (DNA): TGCAGGGATTACGAAACCTACGAGCAGTACTTC. Protein product: CRDYETYEQYF.

This clonotype was picked up a small number of times. As DNA, the CDR3 is TGCGCCAGCAGCCAAGTGCCGGGGCAAGGCGAGCAGTACTTC. Translating it yields CASSQVPGQGEQYF. V usage is TRBV4-3 and J usage is TRBJ2-7; D might be TRBD1 or TRBD2, each matching 5 bases. Germline CDR1 and CDR2: LGHNA and YSLEER. The CDR3 has 14 residues. Trimming pared 1 base from V and 6 bases from J, leaving 13 bases between.

This clonotype was counted only a few times. This chain connects TRBV7-6 to TRBJ2-1; 16 bases line up with TRBD2. The length of the CDR3 is 15 residues. Germline loops: CDR1 SGHVS, CDR2 FNYEAQ. The CDR3 loop reads CLNLGGLAGGTEQFF. DNA for the CDR3: TGTCTAAACTTAGGGGGACTAGCGGGGGGGACGGAGCAGTTCTTC.

The chain couples TRBV28 to TRBJ2-3; tentatively, D is TRBD2 (5 bases). This CDR3 is built from 14 residues. Trimming removed 7 bases from V and 4 bases from J, with 15 bases in between. Germline-derived CDR1 and CDR2 are MDHEN and SYDVKM. The CDR3 bases are TGTGCCAGCATCCGTGGCGGGCTTGCAGATACGCAGTATTTT. This translates into CASIRGGLADTQYF.

This clonotype was seen only once. The chain is built from TRBV5-1 and TRBJ2-3; no reliable D call. The CDR3 loop spans 17 amino acids. Germline loops: CDR1 SGHRS, CDR2 YFSETQ. Trimming took 7 bases from V and 2 from J, leaving 23 bases between them. CDR3 DNA sequence: TGCGCCAGCCGAAAAACGACGGAGTGGGGAAACACAGATACGCAGTATTTT. Encoded protein: CASRKTTEWGNTDTQYF.

This clonotype turned up a few times. The rearrangement joins TRBV18 to TRBJ1-1; a weak D match, TRBD1 (6 bases). CDR1 and CDR2 (germline): KGHSH, LQKENI. Deletions cut 4 bases from V and 1 base from J, with 13 bases between. This CDR3 comprises 15 residues. The CDR3 reads CASSQMTGGNTEAFF. In DNA form, the CDR3 reads TGTGCCAGCTCACAAATGACAGGAGGGAACACTGAAGCTTTCTTT.

As to this clonotype: A clone one base away is much larger, so this may be a read error. The chain recombines TRBV24-1 with TRBJ2-4, with a weak D call TRBD1 (6 bases). The DNA end favors TRBJ2-5, so the J call may be wrong. This CDR3 is built from 14 residues. Germline CDR1 is KGHDR and CDR2 is SFDVKD. The CDR3 coding sequence is TGTGCCACCAGTGAACGGACAGAGGGAGAGACCCAGTACTTC. It is translated as CATSERTEGETQYF.

Many counts were recorded for this clonotype. The genes are TRBV7-6 and TRBJ2-1; 7 nucleotides align to TRBD2. CDR1 SGHVS and CDR2 FNYEAQ come from the germline V gene. V was pared by 5 bases and J by 0 bases, with 4 bases of the junction left unmatched. The CDR3 covers 15 residues. The CDR3 coding sequence is TGTGCCAGCAGCCCTCCGGGGGGCTCCTACAATGAGCAGTTCTTC. This encodes CASSPPGGSYNEQFF.

V usage is TRBV27 and J usage is TRBJ1-2; D gene ambiguous. The germline CDR1 and CDR2 sequences are MNHEY and SMNVEV (reference sequence). V gave up 3 bases and J gave up 6 bases, with 20 bases separating them. There are 16 residues in the CDR3. The DNA for the CDR3 is TGTGCCAGCAGTTTCAAGTCGGACGGATCCCCTGATGGCTACACCTTC. It is translated as CASSFKSDGSPDGYTF.